The 10 T cell receptor beta chains reported below all come from one sample, sequenced in a study of cytomegalovirus exposure and HLA in healthy donors. PCR primers comprised 60 Vbeta and 13 Jbeta primers. Some clones are missing from TCRdb's copy, which holds only in-frame ones; the method was immunoSEQ multiplex PCR. Its table records more than 90,000 clones. The sequenced material came from PBMCs. These receptors all stem from a man aged 25-45 years in good health and CMV-seronegative.

This chain connects TRBV2 to TRBJ1-6; 12 bases align to TRBD1. V shed 3 bases and J 9 bases; nucleotides not matched to a gene: 3. CDR3 length: 15 residues. The germline V gene has CDR1 SNHLY and CDR2 FYNNEI. CDR3 in DNA: TGTGCCAGCAGTGATCGGGACAGGGGGCTTTCACCCCTCCACTTT. Its translation is CASSDRDRGLSPLHF.

The genes are TRBV6-5 and TRBJ2-1; possible D gene TRBD1, 6 bases. The CDR3 length is 13 residues. Germline V gene lookup returns CDR1 MNHEY and CDR2 SVGAGI. The V end was cut by 4 bases, the J end by 10 bases, with 14 bases between. The CDR3 is CASSLYREGEQFF. The CDR3 region has the DNA TGTGCCAGCAGTTTATACAGGGAAGGAGAGCAGTTCTTC.

V is TRBV7-9 and J is TRBJ2-7; 7 nucleotides match TRBD1. J gave up 0 bases and V 6 bases, and 8 bases lay outside the gene matches. The CDR3 spans 15 residues. Germline V gene lookup returns CDR1 SEHNR and CDR2 FQNEAQ (reference sequence). The CDR3 DNA reads as TGTGCCAGCAGACGGACAGGCCGGCCCTCCTACGAGCAGTACTTC. It is translated as CASRRTGRPSYEQYF.

This rearrangement joins TRBV6-5 to TRBJ2-1, with 12 bases lining up with TRBD2. Trimming cost V 6 bases and J 7 bases; bases outside gene matches: 7. The germline V gene has CDR1 MNHEY and CDR2 SVGAGI. CDR3 size: 15 residues. The CDR3 sequence is CASRAPSGGANEQFF. CDR3 DNA: TGTGCCAGCAGGGCCCCTAGCGGGGGGGCAAATGAGCAGTTCTTC.

J is TRBJ2-2 and V is TRBV14; 7 positions match TRBD1. Trimming took 2 bases from V and 3 from J; bases not matched to a gene: 6. CDR1 and CDR2 from the germline V gene are SGHDN and FVKESK. The CDR3 runs to 16 residues. CDR3 region: CASSQMTGLYTGELFF. CDR3 nucleotide sequence: TGTGCCAGCAGCCAAATGACAGGGCTCTACACCGGGGAGCTGTTTTTT.

The J gene is TRBJ1-5, the V gene TRBV15, with no clear D. The CDR3 sequence is 20 residues long. Deletions cut 1 base from V and 0 bases from J, with 22 bases between. Per the germline V gene, CDR1 is LNHNV and CDR2 is YYDKDF (reference sequence). The chain's CDR3 is CATSRVYTPRSGYSNQPQHF. Here the CDR3 DNA reads TGTGCCACCAGCAGAGTTTATACACCAAGGTCGGGATATAGCAATCAGCCCCAGCATTTT.

The CDR3 DNA sequence: TGCGCCAGCAGCTTGGGACAGGGGCGGGGGCAGTTCTTC. This translates into CASSLGQGRGQFF. This chain links TRBV5-1 with TRBJ2-1, with 8 bases matching TRBD1. The J segment lost 12 bases and the V segment lost 0 bases, leaving 5 bases of the junction unmatched. Germline V CDR1 and CDR2: SGHRS, YFSETQ. CDR3 length: 13 amino acids. Complete variable domain (other parts from reference TRBV5-1 and TRBJ2-1): KAGVTQTPRYLIKTRGQQVTLSCSPISGHRSVSWYQQTPGQGLQFLFEYFSETQRNKGNFPGRFSGRQFSNSRSEMNVSTLELGDSALYLCASSLGQGRGQFFGPGTRLTVL.

The chain is built from TRBV29-1 and TRBJ1-2; D is possibly TRBD1 (6 bases). CDR3 length: 13 amino acids. From germline, CDR1 is SQVTM and CDR2 ANQGSEA. Deletions cut 4 bases from V and 0 bases from J, with 9 bases between. The DNA for the CDR3 is TGCAGCGTTGTGGGGGCAGCTAACTATGGCTACACCTTC. It is translated as CSVVGAANYGYTF.

The chain employs TRBV7-9 and TRBJ2-7; no clear D. The V end was cut by 0 bases, the J end by 5 bases, with 8 bases between. CDR3 length: 13 residues. Germline CDR1 and CDR2: SEHNR and FQNEAQ (reference sequence). CDR3 protein: CASSLADIHEQYF. The CDR3 DNA sequence: TGTGCCAGCAGCTTAGCCGACATCCACGAGCAGTACTTC. The entire variable domain, with the rest obtained from reference TRBV7-9 and TRBJ2-7, is as follows: DTGVSQNPRHKITKRGQNVTFRCDPISEHNRLYWYRQTLGQGPEFLTYFQNEAQLEKSRLLSDRFSAERPKGSFSTLEIQRTEQGDSAMYLCASSLADIHEQYFGPGTRLTVT.

The J gene is TRBJ2-1, the V gene TRBV11-3, with a possible D match to TRBD2 (6 bases). This CDR3 is 16 amino acids long. Trimming took 4 bases from V and 8 from J, leaving 21 bases between them. Germline lookup yields CDR1 SGHNT and CDR2 YENEEA. The CDR3 loop is CASSSRGGAPSYEQFF. The CDR3 coding sequence is TGTGCCAGCAGCTCGCGGGGCGGGGCGCCGTCTTATGAGCAGTTCTTC.